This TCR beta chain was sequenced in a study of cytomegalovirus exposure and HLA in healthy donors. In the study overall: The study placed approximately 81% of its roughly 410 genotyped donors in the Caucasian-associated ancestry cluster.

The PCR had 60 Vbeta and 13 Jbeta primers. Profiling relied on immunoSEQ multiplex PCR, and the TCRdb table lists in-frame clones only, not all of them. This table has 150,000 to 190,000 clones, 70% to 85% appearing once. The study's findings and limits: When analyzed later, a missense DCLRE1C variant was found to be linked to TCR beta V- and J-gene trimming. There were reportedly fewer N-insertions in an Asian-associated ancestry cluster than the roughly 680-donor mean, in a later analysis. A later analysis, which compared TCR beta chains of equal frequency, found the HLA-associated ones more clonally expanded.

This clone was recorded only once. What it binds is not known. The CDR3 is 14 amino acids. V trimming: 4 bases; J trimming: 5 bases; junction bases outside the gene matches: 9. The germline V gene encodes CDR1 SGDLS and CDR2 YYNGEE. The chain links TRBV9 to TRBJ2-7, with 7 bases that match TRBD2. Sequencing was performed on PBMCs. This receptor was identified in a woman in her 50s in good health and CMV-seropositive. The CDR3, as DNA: TGTGCCAGCAGCTCCATCATGGGAGGGGACGAGCAGTACTTC. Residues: CASSSIMGGDEQYF.